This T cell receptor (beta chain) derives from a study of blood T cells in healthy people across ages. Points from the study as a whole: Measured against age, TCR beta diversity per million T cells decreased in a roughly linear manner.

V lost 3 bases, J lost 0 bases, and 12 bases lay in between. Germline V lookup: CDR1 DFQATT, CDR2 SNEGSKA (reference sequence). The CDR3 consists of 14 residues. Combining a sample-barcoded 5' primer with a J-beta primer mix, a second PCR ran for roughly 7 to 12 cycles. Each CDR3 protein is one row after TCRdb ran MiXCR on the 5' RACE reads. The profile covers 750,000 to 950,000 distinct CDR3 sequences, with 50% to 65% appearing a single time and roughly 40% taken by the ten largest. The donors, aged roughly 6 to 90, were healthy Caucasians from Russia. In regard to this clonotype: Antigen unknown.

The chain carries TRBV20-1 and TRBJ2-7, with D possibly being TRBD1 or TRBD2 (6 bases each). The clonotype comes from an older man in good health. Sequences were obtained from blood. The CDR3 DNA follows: TGCAGTGCTAGTAGGGGGGCTTCCTCCTACGAGCAGTACTTC. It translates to CSASRGASSYEQYF.